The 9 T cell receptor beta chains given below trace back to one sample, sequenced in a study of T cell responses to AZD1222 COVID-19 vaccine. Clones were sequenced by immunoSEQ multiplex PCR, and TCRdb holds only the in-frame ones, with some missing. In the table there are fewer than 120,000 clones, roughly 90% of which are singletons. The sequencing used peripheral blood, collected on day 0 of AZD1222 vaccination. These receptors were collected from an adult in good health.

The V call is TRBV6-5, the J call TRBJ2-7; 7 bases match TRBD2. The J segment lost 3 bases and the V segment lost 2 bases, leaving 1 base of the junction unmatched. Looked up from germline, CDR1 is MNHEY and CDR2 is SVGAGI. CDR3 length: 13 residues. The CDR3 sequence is CASSYRDYYEQYF. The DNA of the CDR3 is TGTGCCAGCAGTTACCGGGACTACTACGAGCAGTACTTC.

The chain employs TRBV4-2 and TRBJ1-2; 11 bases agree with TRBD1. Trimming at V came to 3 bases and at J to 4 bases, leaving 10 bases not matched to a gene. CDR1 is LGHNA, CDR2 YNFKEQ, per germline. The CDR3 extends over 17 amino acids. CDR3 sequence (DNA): TGTGCCAGCAGCCAGACCCACTGGACAGGGGGCGGCTATGGCTACACCTTC. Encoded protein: CASSQTHWTGGGYGYTF.

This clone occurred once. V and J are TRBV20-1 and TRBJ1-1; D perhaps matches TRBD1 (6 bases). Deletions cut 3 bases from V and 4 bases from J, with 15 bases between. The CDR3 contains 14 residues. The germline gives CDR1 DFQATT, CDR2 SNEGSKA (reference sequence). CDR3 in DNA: TGCAGTGCTAGTAGGGGAGGGGGAGGCACTGAAGCTTTCTTT. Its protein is CSASRGGGGTEAFF.

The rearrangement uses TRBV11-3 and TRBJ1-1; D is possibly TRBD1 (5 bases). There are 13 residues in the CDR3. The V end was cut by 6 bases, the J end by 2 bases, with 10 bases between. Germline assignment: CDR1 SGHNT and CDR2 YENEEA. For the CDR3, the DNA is TGTGCCAGCAGACTGACAGCAAACACTGAAGCTTTCTTT. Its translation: CASRLTANTEAFF.

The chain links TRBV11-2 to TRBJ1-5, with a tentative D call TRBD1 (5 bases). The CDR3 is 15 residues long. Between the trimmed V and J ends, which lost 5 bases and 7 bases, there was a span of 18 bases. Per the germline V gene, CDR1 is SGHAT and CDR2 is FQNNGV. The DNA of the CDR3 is TGTGCCAGCAGCCCTGGTGAAGGGGCTGGGCAGCCCCAGCATTTT. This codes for CASSPGEGAGQPQHF.

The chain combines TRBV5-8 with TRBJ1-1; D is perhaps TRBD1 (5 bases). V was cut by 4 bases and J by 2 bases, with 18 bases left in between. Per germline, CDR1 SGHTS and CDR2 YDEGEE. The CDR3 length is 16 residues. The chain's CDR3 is CASSLRVGMPNTEAFF. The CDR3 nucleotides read TGTGCCAGCAGCCTCAGGGTAGGGATGCCTAACACTGAAGCTTTCTTT.

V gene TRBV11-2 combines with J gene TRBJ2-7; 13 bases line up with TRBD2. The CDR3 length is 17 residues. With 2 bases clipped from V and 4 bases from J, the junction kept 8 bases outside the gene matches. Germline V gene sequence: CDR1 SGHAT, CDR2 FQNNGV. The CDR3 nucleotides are TGTGCCAGCAGCTTATTGCCCGGACTAGCGGGAGCATACGAGCAGTACTTC. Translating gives CASSLLPGLAGAYEQYF.

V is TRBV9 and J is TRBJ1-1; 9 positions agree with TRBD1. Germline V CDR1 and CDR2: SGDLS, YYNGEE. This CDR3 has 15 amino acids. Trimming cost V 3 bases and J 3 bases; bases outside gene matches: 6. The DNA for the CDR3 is TGTGCCAGCAGCGCCGGGACAGGGTTGGACACTGAAGCTTTCTTT. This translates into CASSAGTGLDTEAFF.

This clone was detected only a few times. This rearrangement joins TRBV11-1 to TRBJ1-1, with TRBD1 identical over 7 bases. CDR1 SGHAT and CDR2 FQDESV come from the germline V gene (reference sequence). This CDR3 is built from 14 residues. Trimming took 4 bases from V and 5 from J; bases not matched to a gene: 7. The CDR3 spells CASSSTGTRTEAFF. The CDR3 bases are TGTGCCAGCAGCTCGACAGGGACGCGAACTGAAGCTTTCTTT.